This TCR beta chain was found in a study of T cell changes during pregnancy in multiple sclerosis. A single count supports this clone. The method was immunoSEQ multiplex PCR; TCRdb's version includes in-frame clones alone and lacks a portion of them. This table has under 65,000 clones, 91% appearing once. The germline CDR1 and CDR2 sequences are SGHNT and YENEEA. The CDR3 runs 16 residues. V gave up 5 bases and J gave up 1 base; unmatched junction bases: 5. The source of this sequence is a female donor in good health, enrolled as a control in a pregnancy study. This chain uses TRBV11-3 with TRBJ2-3, with 11 bases lining up with TRBD2. Sequences were derived from peripheral blood, sampled after pregnancy. The CDR3 DNA reads as TGTGCCAGCAGCAAAGGGACTAGCGGACGCACAGATACGCAGTATTTT. It encodes CASSKGTSGRTDTQYF.